One sample yielded the 30 T cell receptor beta chains listed below, sequenced in a study of cytomegalovirus exposure and HLA in healthy donors. 13 Jbeta primers and 60 Vbeta primers were used for the PCR. TCRdb keeps only in-frame clones here, not all; method: immunoSEQ multiplex PCR. The sample lists about 180,000 clones; around 80% were seen once. Sequences were obtained from PBMCs. Every receptor here comes from a woman aged 30 to 39 in good health and CMV-seronegative.

Note on this clone: One end of the junction does not line up with germline, which may come from a read error. This chain connects TRBV7-9 to TRBJ2-5; D perhaps matches TRBD1 (6 bases). The germline V gene encodes CDR1 SEHNR and CDR2 FQNEAQ (reference sequence). The CDR3 covers 15 residues. As DNA, the CDR3 is TGTTCCAGCAGCCGTGGACAGATAGGGCCAGAGACCCAGTACTTC. Its protein product is CSSSRGQIGPETQYF.

This rearrangement joins TRBV19 to TRBJ2-2, with D possibly matching TRBD2 (6 bases). Trimming shortened V by 7 bases and J by 4 bases, and 13 bases separated the two germline ends. The germline gives CDR1 LNHDA, CDR2 SQIVND (reference sequence). The CDR3 totals 14 residues. This CDR3 reads CASTQASATGELFF. For the CDR3, the DNA is TGTGCCAGTACTCAGGCTAGCGCCACCGGGGAGCTGTTTTTT.

The chain combines TRBV4-2 with TRBJ2-6; D remains ambiguous. V was trimmed by 0 bases and J by 0 bases, leaving 6 bases between them. Germline CDR1 reads LGHNA; CDR2 reads YNFKEQ. The CDR3 totals 16 residues. The CDR3 DNA reads as TGTGCCAGCAGCCAAGATGACAACTCTGGGGCCAACGTCCTGACTTTC. This codes for CASSQDDNSGANVLTF.

The rearrangement links TRBV5-1 to TRBJ1-1; D may be TRBD1 (5 bases). Germline CDR1 reads SGHRS; CDR2 reads YFSETQ. V lost 4 bases, J lost 1 base, and 11 bases lay in between. This CDR3 spans 14 amino acids. The CDR3 loop reads CASSPPGRNTEAFF. In DNA form, the CDR3 reads TGCGCCAGCAGCCCGCCAGGGCGGAACACTGAAGCTTTCTTT.

This chain links TRBV2 with TRBJ2-1; TRBD2 aligns across 15 bases. CDR3 length equals 19 residues. V trimming: 11 bases; J trimming: 1 base; junction bases outside the gene matches: 15. Per the germline V gene, CDR1 is SNHLY and CDR2 is FYNNEI. The CDR3 protein is CAGAVRTSGGAGSYNEQFF. Written as DNA, the CDR3 is TGTGCCGGAGCCGTCAGGACTAGCGGGGGGGCCGGGTCCTACAATGAGCAGTTCTTC.

DNA for the CDR3: TGTGCCTCGGGGTTGATGTATGGCGAGCAGTACTTC. Residues: CASGLMYGEQYF. V gene TRBV10-3 combines with J gene TRBJ2-7, with a possible D match to TRBD2 (5 bases). V lost 11 bases and J 6 bases, leaving 17 bases between the germline ends. Germline lookup yields CDR1 ENHRY and CDR2 SYGVKD. The CDR3 consists of 12 residues.

In the case of this clone: The sample contains more than one DNA sequence encoding this CDR3. This CDR3 reads CASSPSGGGNEKLFF. In DNA, the CDR3 is TGTGCCAGCAGCCCGAGTGGAGGTGGGAATGAAAAACTGTTTTTT. The chain links TRBV7-2 to TRBJ1-4, with unresolved D. Germline CDR1 and CDR2: SGHTA and FQGNSA. The length of the CDR3 is 15 residues. V gave up 5 bases and J gave up 5 bases, with 15 bases separating them. The full variable domain, its missing parts supplied by reference TRBV7-2 and TRBJ1-4, is GAGVSQSPSNKVTEKGKDVELRCDPISGHTALYWYRQSLGQGLEFLIYFQGNSAPDKSGLPSDRFSAERTGGSVSTLTIQRTQQEDSAVYLCASSPSGGGNEKLFFGSGTQLSVL.

There are a few counts of this clone. CDR3 residues: CASGGAEFQETQYF. The CDR3 DNA reads TGTGCCAGTGGAGGGGCGGAATTTCAAGAGACCCAGTACTTC. The chain links TRBV19 to TRBJ2-5, with a tentative D call TRBD2 (6 bases). Germline assignment: CDR1 LNHDA and CDR2 SQIVND (reference sequence). V lost 8 bases and J 2 bases, leaving 15 bases between the germline ends. This CDR3 region has 14 residues.

V and J are TRBV4-1 and TRBJ1-5, with 8 bases identical to TRBD1. Germline lookup yields CDR1 MGHRA and CDR2 YSYEKL. Trimming removed 2 bases from V and 7 bases from J; junction bases left unmatched: 7. This CDR3 has 15 residues. The CDR3 nucleotides read TGCGCCAGCAGCCAATCGGACAGGGCTAACCAGCCCCAGCATTTT. It specifies CASSQSDRANQPQHF.

A single count supports this clone. J is TRBJ1-3 and V is TRBV9, with D possibly TRBD1 on 5 matching bases. Germline V gene sequence: CDR1 SGDLS, CDR2 YYNGEE. The CDR3 is 18 amino acids. The V end lost 2 bases, the J end lost 0 bases, and 18 bases lay between the germline ends. The CDR3 nucleotides are TGTGCCAGCAGCGTGGGACTCGGGGACGGATACTCTGGAAACACCATATATTTT. Translation gives CASSVGLGDGYSGNTIYF.

The chain employs TRBV4-3 and TRBJ2-3; a weak D match, TRBD2 (6 bases). Germline CDR1 and CDR2: LGHNA and YSLEER. V shed 1 base and J shed 3 bases, with 11 bases lying between them. This CDR3 comprises 15 residues. This CDR3 reads CASSQGEEGTDTQYF. The CDR3, as DNA: TGCGCCAGCAGCCAAGGGGAGGAAGGGACAGATACGCAGTATTTT.

The rearrangement joins TRBV27 to TRBJ1-6; 7 nucleotides line up with TRBD1. Per the germline V gene, CDR1 is MNHEY and CDR2 is SMNVEV (reference sequence). The ends lost 7 bases at V and 10 bases at J; junction bases unmatched: 13. The CDR3 loop spans 15 amino acids. CDR3 bases: TGTGCCAGCAACCGGAGGGGGCAAGGTCGATCACCCCTCCACTTT. As protein: CASNRRGQGRSPLHF.

This chain uses TRBV28 with TRBJ2-7; the D is unclear. The germline V and J ends were trimmed by 6 bases and 2 bases, with 17 bases remaining between them. CDR1 and CDR2 (germline): MDHEN, SYDVKM. The CDR3 covers 15 residues. For the CDR3, the DNA is TGTGCCAGCAGATCCCTACGGGTAACCGCCTACGAGCAGTACTTC. Residues: CASRSLRVTAYEQYF. The whole variable domain, remainder taken from reference TRBV28 and TRBJ2-7, is DVKVTQSSRYLVKRTGEKVFLECVQDMDHENMFWYRQDPGLGLRLIYFSYDVKMKEKGDIPEGYSVSREKKERFSLILESASTNQTSMYLCASRSLRVTAYEQYFGPGTRLTVT.

The chain uses TRBV19 and TRBJ1-5; D is uncertain. Per germline, CDR1 LNHDA and CDR2 SQIVND (reference sequence). V lost 6 bases to trimming and J lost 4 bases, with 10 bases between them. This CDR3 spans 13 amino acids. The chain's CDR3 is CASRWEANQPQHF. The CDR3 nucleotides are TGTGCCAGTAGGTGGGAGGCGAATCAGCCCCAGCATTTT.

The CDR3 sequence: CARGVAKNIQYF. The CDR3 DNA sequence: TGTGCCCGGGGGGTAGCCAAAAACATTCAGTACTTC. This rearrangement joins TRBV6-4 to TRBJ2-4, with 7 positions matching TRBD2. The CDR3 length is 12 residues. V shed 11 bases and J 0 bases; nucleotides not matched to a gene: 1. From germline, CDR1 is MRHNA and CDR2 SNTAGT.

The rearrangement links TRBV12-5 to TRBJ2-5, with 11 bases fitting TRBD2. Unmatched junction bases numbered 9, after V lost 2 bases and J lost 1 base. The CDR3 is made up of 18 amino acids. CDR1 and CDR2 (germline): LGHNT, FRNRAP. CDR3 sequence reads: CASGLTLAGGRTQETQYF. The CDR3, as DNA: TGTGCTAGTGGTTTGACCCTAGCGGGGGGTAGGACCCAAGAGACCCAGTACTTC.

This clone was recorded a few times. The V gene is TRBV10-2, the J gene TRBJ2-2; the match to TRBD2 covers 13 bases. With V trimmed by 6 bases and J by 6 bases, 1 base remained unmatched. Germline V gene data show CDR1 as WSHSY and CDR2 as SAAADI. This CDR3 spans 14 amino acids. CDR3: CASRTSGGSGELFF. The CDR3, as DNA: TGCGCCAGCAGGACTAGCGGGGGGTCCGGGGAGCTGTTTTTT.

The genes are TRBV7-2 and TRBJ1-4, with D unclear. The CDR3 has 18 amino acids. Germline V gene sequence: CDR1 SGHTA, CDR2 FQGNSA. Trimming took 3 bases from V and 5 from J, leaving 22 bases between them. This CDR3 reads CASSFSVGSRRRNEKLFF. The DNA of the CDR3 is TGTGCCAGCAGCTTTAGCGTGGGCAGCCGGAGGAGGAATGAAAAACTGTTTTTT.

The chain joins TRBV18 to TRBJ1-5; 7 nucleotides match TRBD1. V was pared by 4 bases and J by 6 bases, with 15 bases of the junction left unmatched. CDR1 is KGHSH, CDR2 LQKENI, per germline. This CDR3 is 17 amino acids long. This CDR3 is CASSRGQTANSGQPQHF. DNA for the CDR3: TGTGCCAGCTCACGGGGACAGACCGCTAACTCCGGTCAGCCCCAGCATTTT.

The chain has TRBV19 and TRBJ2-5; perhaps TRBD1 as D (6 bases). The CDR3 loop spans 14 amino acids. From germline, CDR1 is LNHDA and CDR2 SQIVND (reference sequence). V dropped 6 bases and J dropped 1 base, with 12 bases sitting between them. Written as DNA, the CDR3 is TGTGCCAGTAGCAGGGGAACCTCCCAAGAGACCCAGTACTTC. Its protein product is CASSRGTSQETQYF.

The V and J genes are TRBV7-2 and TRBJ2-3, with TRBD2 identical over 7 bases. With 4 bases clipped from V and 3 bases from J, the junction kept 4 bases outside the gene matches. CDR3 length: 14 amino acids. Germline V CDR1 and CDR2: SGHTA, FQGNSA. CDR3 loop: CASSWGGATDTQYF. CDR3 DNA sequence: TGTGCCAGCAGCTGGGGGGGAGCAACAGATACGCAGTATTTT.

The table lists this clone with a count of one. The chain has TRBV7-2 and TRBJ2-5, with 9 bases aligning to TRBD1. Germline trimming cut 7 bases from V and 7 bases from J; bases unmatched to any gene: 10. This CDR3 spans 14 amino acids. Germline V gene data show CDR1 as SGHTA and CDR2 as FQGNSA. CDR3 nucleotides: TGTGCCAGCACCAAGGACAGGGGTGGGGGGACCCAGTACTTC. Its protein is CASTKDRGGGTQYF.

V and J are TRBV28 and TRBJ2-5, with 8 bases identical to TRBD1. V shed 6 bases and J 9 bases; nucleotides not matched to a gene: 15. Germline CDR1 and CDR2: MDHEN and SYDVKM. This CDR3 is built from 15 residues. CDR3 nucleotides: TGTGCCAGCAGCCGCGACAGGGGCCCTGTAGGGTCCCAGTACTTC. Amino acids: CASSRDRGPVGSQYF.

In this sample, this clone turned up once. This rearrangement joins TRBV18 to TRBJ1-4, with D hard to call. Germline loops: CDR1 KGHSH, CDR2 LQKENI. The V end lost 3 bases, the J end lost 11 bases, and 10 bases lay between the germline ends. The CDR3 runs 12 residues. The CDR3 here is CASSPIGGKLFF. Here the CDR3 DNA reads TGTGCCAGCTCACCGATCGGCGGGAAACTGTTTTTT.

The chain links TRBV5-1 to TRBJ2-7; 11 bases align to TRBD2. Germline V CDR1 and CDR2: SGHRS, YFSETQ. This CDR3 is 17 amino acids long. After removal of 4 bases from V and 4 bases from J, the junction contained 13 bases not matched to a gene. CDR3 DNA sequence: TGCGCCAGCAGCGATGGCCCCGGGACTAGCGGTTTTTACGAGCAGTACTTC. It encodes CASSDGPGTSGFYEQYF.

The chain couples TRBV2 to TRBJ2-4; 9 bases map to TRBD2. Per germline, CDR1 SNHLY and CDR2 FYNNEI. The J segment lost 6 bases and the V segment lost 0 bases, leaving 0 bases of the junction unmatched. CDR3 length: 14 amino acids. The CDR3 DNA reads as TGTGCCAGCAGTGAAGCAGCGGGGGGAAACATTCAGTACTTC. Translated: CASSEAAGGNIQYF.

V gene TRBV28 combines with J gene TRBJ1-1; no definite D call. The CDR3 is 14 residues long. With 3 bases removed from V and 4 bases from J, the gap between germline ends came to 12 bases. The germline CDR1 and CDR2 sequences are MDHEN and SYDVKM. For the CDR3, the DNA is TGTGCCAGCAGTTTGCGGGTCGTGGGCACTGAAGCTTTCTTT. It yields the protein CASSLRVVGTEAFF.

V is TRBV4-3 and J is TRBJ1-4; perhaps TRBD1 as D (6 bases). Between the trimmed V and J ends, which lost 4 bases and 8 bases, there was a span of 20 bases. The CDR3 has 16 residues. The germline gives CDR1 LGHNA, CDR2 YSLEER. CDR3 bases: TGCGCCAGCAGCCCCCAAATAGGGCAGGGGTCAGAAAAACTGTTTTTT. Protein sequence: CASSPQIGQGSEKLFF.

There are a few counts of this clone. The chain uses TRBV7-9 and TRBJ1-4, with a weak D call TRBD1 (5 bases). V lost 3 bases and J 1 base, leaving 18 bases between the germline ends. This CDR3 has 18 residues. Germline V CDR1 and CDR2: SEHNR, FQNEAQ (reference sequence). The CDR3 here is CASSLGQAYQRTNEKLFF. The CDR3 coding sequence is TGTGCCAGCAGCTTGGGGCAGGCCTACCAACGAACTAATGAAAAACTGTTTTTT.

The chain carries TRBV28 and TRBJ1-1; 7 bases fit TRBD1. Germline lookup yields CDR1 MDHEN and CDR2 SYDVKM. V lost 6 bases to trimming and J lost 5 bases; unmatched junction nucleotides: 9. The CDR3 consists of 14 residues. The CDR3 region has the DNA TGTGCCAGCAGGGGGACAGACGGAAAGACTGAAGCTTTCTTT. Encoded protein: CASRGTDGKTEAFF.